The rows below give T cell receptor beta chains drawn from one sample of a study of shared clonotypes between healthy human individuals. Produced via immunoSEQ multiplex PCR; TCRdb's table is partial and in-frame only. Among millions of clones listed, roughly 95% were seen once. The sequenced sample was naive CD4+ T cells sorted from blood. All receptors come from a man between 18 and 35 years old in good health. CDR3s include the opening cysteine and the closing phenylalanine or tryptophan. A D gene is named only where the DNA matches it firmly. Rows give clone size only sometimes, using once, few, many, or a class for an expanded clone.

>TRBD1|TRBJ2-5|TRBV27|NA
CATSEGTGGGETQYF
TGTGCCACCAGTGAAGGGACAGGGGGAGGAGAGACCCAGTACTTC
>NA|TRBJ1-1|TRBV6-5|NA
CASSSSSMNTEAFF
TGTGCCAGCAGTTCCTCCTCCATGAACACTGAAGCTTTCTTT
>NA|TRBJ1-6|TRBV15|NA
CATSRDPQTGTVNSPLHF
TGTGCCACCAGCAGAGATCCCCAAACCGGGACGGTAAATTCACCCCTCCACTTT
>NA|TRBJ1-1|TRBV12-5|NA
CASDSTPLGRANTEAFF
TGTGCTAGTGACTCGACCCCATTAGGCAGGGCGAACACTGAAGCTTTCTTT
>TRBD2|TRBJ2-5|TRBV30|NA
CAWSRSSGGYETQYF
TGTGCCTGGAGCCGGTCTAGCGGGGGGTATGAGACCCAGTACTTC
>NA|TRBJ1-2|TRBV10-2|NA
CASGQGPNYGYTF
TGCGCCAGCGGCCAGGGACCTAACTATGGCTACACCTTC
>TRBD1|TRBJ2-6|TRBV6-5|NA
CASTGTGAGANVLTF
TGTGCCAGCACCGGGACAGGCGCCGGGGCCAACGTCCTGACTTTC
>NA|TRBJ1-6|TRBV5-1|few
CASTQQGLGNSPLHF
TGCGCCAGCACCCAACAGGGACTTGGGAATTCACCCCTCCACTTT
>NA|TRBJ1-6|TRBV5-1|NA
CASSLSLPGLNSPLHF
TGCGCCAGCAGCCTATCACTGCCGGGTCTCAATTCACCCCTCCACTTT
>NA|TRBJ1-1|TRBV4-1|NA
CASSRQSGGGNTEAFF
TGCGCCAGCAGCCGGCAAAGCGGGGGAGGAAACACTGAAGCTTTCTTT
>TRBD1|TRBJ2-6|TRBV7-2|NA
CASSLEGASGANVLTF
TGTGCCAGCAGCTTAGAGGGGGCCTCTGGGGCCAACGTCCTGACTTTC
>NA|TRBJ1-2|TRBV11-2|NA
CASSSQESYGYTF
TGTGCCAGCAGCTCACAGGAGTCCTATGGCTACACCTTC
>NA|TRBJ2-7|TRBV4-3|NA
CASSRRAGLFDEQYF
TGCGCCAGCAGCCGCCGGGCTGGACTGTTTGACGAGCAGTACTTC
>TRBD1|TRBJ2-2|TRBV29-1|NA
CSVANRQGVITGELFF
TGCAGCGTTGCCAATCGACAGGGGGTGATCACCGGGGAGCTGTTTTTT
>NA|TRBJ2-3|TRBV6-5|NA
CASSGLASTDTQYF
TGTGCCAGCAGTGGGCTAGCTAGCACAGATACGCAGTATTTT
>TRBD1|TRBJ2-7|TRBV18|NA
CASSLSGTGSYEQYF
TGTGCCAGCTCCCTCTCGGGGACAGGGTCCTACGAGCAGTACTTC
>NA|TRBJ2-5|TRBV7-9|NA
CASSLVGGETQYF
TGTGCCAGCAGCTTAGTGGGGGGAGAGACCCAGTACTTC
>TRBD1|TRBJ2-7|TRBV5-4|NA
CASSLVGQGSYEQYF
TGTGCCAGCAGCTTGGTGGGACAGGGCTCCTACGAGCAGTACTTC
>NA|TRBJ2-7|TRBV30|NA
CAWSRGPYEQYF
TGTGCCTGGTCGCGGGGGCCCTACGAGCAGTACTTC
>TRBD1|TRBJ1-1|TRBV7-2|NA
CASSFGQGSTEAFF
TGTGCCAGCAGCTTCGGACAGGGGAGCACTGAAGCTTTCTTT
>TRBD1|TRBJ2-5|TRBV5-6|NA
CASSFDRASGETQYF
TGTGCCAGCAGCTTCGACAGGGCAAGCGGAGAGACCCAGTACTTC
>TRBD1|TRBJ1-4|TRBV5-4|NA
CASSPDRARNEKLLF
TGTGCCAGCAGCCCGGACAGGGCACGGAATGAAAAACTGCTTTTT
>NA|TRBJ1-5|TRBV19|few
CASSHDQPQHF
TGTGCCAGTAGCCACGATCAGCCCCAGCATTTT
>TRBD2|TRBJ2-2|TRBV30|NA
CAWSALAGVTGELFF
TGTGCCTGGAGCGCACTAGCGGGGGTCACCGGGGAGCTGTTTTTT
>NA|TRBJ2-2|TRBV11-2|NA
CASSLGVTGELFF
TGTGCCAGCAGCTTGGGTGTCACCGGGGAGCTGTTTTTT
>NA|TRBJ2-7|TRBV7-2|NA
CASSLGLPPYEQYF
TGTGCCAGCAGCTTAGGGCTGCCCCCCTACGAGCAGTACTTC
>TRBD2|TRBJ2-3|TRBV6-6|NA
CASRQLAGGRDTQYF
TGTGCCAGCAGGCAACTAGCGGGGGGGCGGGATACGCAGTATTTT
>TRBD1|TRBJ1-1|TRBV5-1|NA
CASSLGGLAGNTEAFF
TGCGCCAGCAGCTTAGGGGGCCTAGCGGGGAACACTGAAGCTTTCTTT
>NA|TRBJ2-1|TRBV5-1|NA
CASSLLGWQFF
TGCGCCAGCAGCTTGCTGGGATGGCAGTTCTTC
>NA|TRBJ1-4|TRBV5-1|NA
CASSPVVRGGEKLFF
TGCGCCAGCAGCCCGGTCGTAAGGGGCGGTGAAAAACTGTTTTTT
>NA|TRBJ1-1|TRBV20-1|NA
CSAGRSPEAFF
TGCAGTGCCGGCAGGAGTCCAGAGGCTTTCTTT
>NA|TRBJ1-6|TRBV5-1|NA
CASSFRNPAEDSPLHF
TGCGCCAGCAGCTTCCGAAACCCCGCTGAGGATTCACCCCTCCACTTT
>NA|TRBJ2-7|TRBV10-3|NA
CATGGSWEQYF
TGTGCCACAGGAGGATCCTGGGAGCAGTACTTC
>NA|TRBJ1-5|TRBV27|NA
CASSPRTGAGLGNQPQHF
TGTGCCAGCAGTCCGCGGACCGGCGCGGGGCTGGGCAATCAGCCCCAGCATTTT
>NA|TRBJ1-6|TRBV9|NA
CASSVAGDVSSYNSPLHF
TGTGCCAGCAGCGTAGCTGGAGACGTGAGCTCCTATAATTCACCCCTCCACTTT
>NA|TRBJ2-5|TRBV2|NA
CASSELGQETQYF
TGTGCCAGCAGTGAGTTGGGCCAAGAGACCCAGTACTTC
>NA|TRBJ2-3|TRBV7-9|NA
CASSSPTDTQYF
TGTGCCAGCAGCTCTCCAACAGATACGCAGTATTTT
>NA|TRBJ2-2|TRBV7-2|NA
CASSYSSNTGELFF
TGTGCCAGCAGCTATAGCTCGAACACCGGGGAGCTGTTTTTT
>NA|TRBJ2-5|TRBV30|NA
CACTPGETQYF
TGTGCCTGTACCCCCGGGGAGACCCAGTACTTC
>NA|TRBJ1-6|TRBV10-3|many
CAISDVGSPLHF
TGTGCCATCAGTGACGTGGGGTCACCCCTCCACTTT
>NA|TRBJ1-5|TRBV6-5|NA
CASSRTVYSNQPQHF
TGTGCCAGCAGTCGGACAGTTTATAGCAATCAGCCCCAGCATTTT
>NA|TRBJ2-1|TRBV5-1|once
CASSASSYNEQFF
TGCGCCAGCAGCGCCAGCTCCTACAATGAGCAGTTCTTC
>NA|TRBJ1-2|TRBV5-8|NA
CASSQTGTPNYGYTF
TGTGCCAGCAGCCAAACCGGGACACCGAACTATGGCTACACCTTC
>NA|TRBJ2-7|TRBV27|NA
CASSFSVLSGLDEQYF
TGTGCCAGCAGTTTCAGCGTTCTCAGTGGGTTGGACGAGCAGTACTTC
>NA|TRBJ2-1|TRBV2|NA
CASSENYRMNNEQFF
TGTGCCAGCAGTGAAAACTACCGAATGAACAATGAGCAGTTCTTC
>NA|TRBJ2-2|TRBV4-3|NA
CASSQEASGELFF
TGCGCCAGCAGCCAAGAGGCCTCCGGGGAGCTGTTTTTT
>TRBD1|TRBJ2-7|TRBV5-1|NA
CASSPGQGLGEQYF
TGCGCCAGCAGCCCCGGACAGGGGCTGGGGGAGCAGTACTTC
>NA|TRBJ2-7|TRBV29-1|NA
CSVEYGGYEQYF
TGCAGCGTTGAATATGGTGGGTACGAGCAGTACTTC
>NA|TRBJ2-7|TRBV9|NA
CASSVDDGSYEQYF
TGTGCCAGCAGCGTAGACGACGGTTCCTACGAGCAGTACTTC
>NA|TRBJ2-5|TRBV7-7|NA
CASSTGTSETQYF
TGTGCTAGCAGCACAGGTACGAGCGAGACCCAGTACTTC
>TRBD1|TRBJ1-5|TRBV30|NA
CAWSGTGGSQPQHF
TGTGCCTGGAGTGGGACAGGGGGGAGTCAGCCCCAGCATTTT
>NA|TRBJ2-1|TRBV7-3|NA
CASSPLGRPYNEQFF
TGTGCCAGCAGCCCCTTGGGGCGCCCCTACAATGAGCAGTTCTTC
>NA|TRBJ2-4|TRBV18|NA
CASSPHRGRESVQYF
TGTGCCAGCTCACCCCATAGGGGCAGGGAATCGGTTCAGTACTTC
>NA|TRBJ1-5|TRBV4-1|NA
CASSQVQGTQPQHF
TGCGCCAGCAGCCAAGTGCAGGGGACTCAGCCCCAGCATTTT
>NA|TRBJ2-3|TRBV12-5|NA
CASGLVYGAASTDTQYF
TGTGCTAGTGGTTTGGTATATGGGGCGGCTAGCACAGATACGCAGTATTTT
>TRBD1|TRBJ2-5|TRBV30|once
CAWSAGQGKETQYF
TGTGCCTGGAGTGCCGGACAGGGGAAAGAGACCCAGTACTTC
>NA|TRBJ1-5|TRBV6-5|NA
CASSPYSNQPQHF
TGTGCCAGCAGTCCCTATAGCAATCAGCCCCAGCATTTT
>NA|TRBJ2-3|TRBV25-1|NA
CASSPGGLWERTDTQYF
TGTGCCAGCAGCCCAGGGGGGTTATGGGAGAGGACAGATACGCAGTATTTT
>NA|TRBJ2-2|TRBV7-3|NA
CASSPGNTGELFF
TGTGCCAGTAGCCCCGGGAACACCGGGGAGCTGTTTTTT